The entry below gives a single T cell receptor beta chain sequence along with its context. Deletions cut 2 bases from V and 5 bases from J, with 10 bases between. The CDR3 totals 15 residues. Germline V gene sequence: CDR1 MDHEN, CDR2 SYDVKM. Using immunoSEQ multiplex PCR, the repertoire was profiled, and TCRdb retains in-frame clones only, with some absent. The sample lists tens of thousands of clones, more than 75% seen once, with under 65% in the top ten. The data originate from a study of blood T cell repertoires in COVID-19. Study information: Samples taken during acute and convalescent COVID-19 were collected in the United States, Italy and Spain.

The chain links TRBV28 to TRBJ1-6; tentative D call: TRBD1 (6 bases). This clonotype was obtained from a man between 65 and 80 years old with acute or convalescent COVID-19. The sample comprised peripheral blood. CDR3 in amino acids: CASSLPDRNNSPLHF. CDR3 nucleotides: TGTGCCAGCAGTTTACCCGACAGGAATAATTCACCCCTCCACTTT.